One T cell receptor beta chain is described in this entry. The antigen remains undetermined. Presence of unique molecular identifiers characterized the TCR beta cDNA libraries. TCRdb re-derived calls from the PCR reads in MiXCR, one entry per CDR3 protein. The table records fewer than 850,000 distinct CDR3 sequences, around 46% of them present only once. The data stem from a study of post-analysis software for immune sequencing data. Study results and caveats: Patients showed TRBV5-6, TRBV5-1 and TRBV20-1 among roughly five TRBV segments more frequent than in controls.

The germline V gene encodes CDR1 SGDLS and CDR2 YYNGEE. The CDR3 sequence is 17 residues long. Sequencing was done on a sample of blood. The TCR sequence derives from a girl under 18 with multiple sclerosis. V usage is TRBV9 and J usage is TRBJ2-4, with D possibly matching TRBD1 (6 bases). The closer fit of TRBJ2-5 to the DNA end suggests the J call may be wrong. The CDR3 sequence is CASSVDPNPLGGETQYF. CDR3 nucleotide sequence: TGTGCCAGCAGCGTAGACCCAAACCCCTTAGGGGGAGAGACCCAGTACTTC.